This is a list of T cell receptor beta chains from one sample in a study of CD8 T cells in Susac syndrome. TCRdb re-derived calls from the immunoSEQ multiplex PCR reads in MiXCR, one entry per CDR3 protein. The sample consists of approximately 160,000 distinct CDR3 sequences, 93% of them appearing once. Sequencing used CD4+ T cells from PBMCs. These receptors were taken from a human donor with multiple sclerosis. The CDR3 runs from the conserved cysteine through the conserved F or W. The D gene is left open where the match is weak. Size is omitted from some rows. Given values are once, few, many or a class for expanded clones.

abundance	v_gene	j_gene	d_gene	CDR3nt	CDR3aa
NA	TRBV4-1	TRBJ2-2	TRBD2	TGCGCCAGCAGCCGACCGGGACTAGCGGGGGGGAGTGCCGGGGAGCTGTTTTTT	CASSRPGLAGGSAGELFF
NA	TRBV13	TRBJ1-1	TRBD1	TGTGCCAGCAGCTTCTCGGGGACAGGGCCAGGACGCGCATTTCTGATGAACACTGAAGCTTTCTTT	CASSFSGTGPGRAFLMNTEAFF
NA	TRBV18	TRBJ1-4	NA	TGTGCCAGCTCACCAGATCGGACAGCAACTAATGAAAAACTGTTTTTT	CASSPDRTATNEKLFF
NA	TRBV11-1	TRBJ2-1	TRBD1	TGTGCCAGCAGCTTAGGTAGGGGGCGAAATGAGCAGTTCTTC	CASSLGRGRNEQFF
NA	TRBV6-6	TRBJ1-1	NA	TGTGCCAGCAGTCGGGGGGTCATGAACACTGAAGCTTTCTTT	CASSRGVMNTEAFF
NA	TRBV6-5	TRBJ1-2	NA	TGTGCCAGCAGTTACCGACCACCCGGGTTGGGTAACTATGGCTACACCTTC	CASSYRPPGLGNYGYTF
once	TRBV7-8	TRBJ2-1	TRBD1	TGTGCCAGCAGCTTAGAGAGTTCAGGGGGCAAATCCTACAATGAGCAGTTCTTC	CASSLESSGGKSYNEQFF
NA	TRBV7-2	TRBJ2-1	TRBD2	TGTGCCAGCAGCGTTACTAGCGGCAATGAGCAGTTCTTC	CASSVTSGNEQFF
NA	TRBV10-3	TRBJ1-2	TRBD1	TGTGCCACCAATGGACAGGGGGCGAAGAGTGGCTACACCTTC	CATNGQGAKSGYTF
NA	TRBV2	TRBJ2-7	TRBD1	TGTGCCAGCAGTCATTCGGGGGGACAGGGTGTGGGGGCCTCCTACGAGCAGTACTTC	CASSHSGGQGVGASYEQYF
NA	TRBV7-2	TRBJ2-7	TRBD2	TGTGCCAGCGGACGACTAGCGGGAGATCCCTACGAGCAGTACTTC	CASGRLAGDPYEQYF
NA	TRBV10-3	TRBJ2-5	TRBD2	TGTGCCATCAGAAGCGGGGGGCCCCAAGAGACCCAGTACTTC	CAIRSGGPQETQYF
NA	TRBV29-1	TRBJ2-2	TRBD2	TGCAGCGTTGCGTTTCGGCTAGCGGGAGGGACCGGGGAGCTGTTTTTT	CSVAFRLAGGTGELFF
NA	TRBV6-5	TRBJ2-7	NA	TGTGCCAGCAGTTACTACGGACAGAGCTCCTACGAGCAGTACTTC	CASSYYGQSSYEQYF
NA	TRBV4-3	TRBJ2-5	NA	TGCGCCAGCAGCCAAGATCGTAGGACCCAGTACTTC	CASSQDRRTQYF
NA	TRBV6-1	TRBJ2-7	TRBD1	TGTGCCAGCAGCCCGGGACAGATTTACGAGCAGTACTTC	CASSPGQIYEQYF
NA	TRBV28	TRBJ1-2	TRBD1	TGTGCCAGCAGGTCCGGGACAGATAACTATGGCTACACCTTC	CASRSGTDNYGYTF
NA	TRBV18	TRBJ1-4	NA	TGTGCCAGCTCACCTCGGGGGCTCCCTAATGAAAAACTGTTTTTT	CASSPRGLPNEKLFF
NA	TRBV28	TRBJ1-2	NA	TGTGCCAGCAGTGTAGACCGGACGGTAACCTATGGCTACACCTTC	CASSVDRTVTYGYTF
NA	TRBV20-1	TRBJ2-1	NA	TGCAGTGCTAGCTCCCCGGCGACTCCTCGGAGGGCCAATGAGCAGTTCTTC	CSASSPATPRRANEQFF
NA	TRBV24-1	TRBJ2-3	NA	TGTGCCACCAGTGAGCCCGGAGCAGATACGCAGTATTTT	CATSEPGADTQYF
NA	TRBV4-3	TRBJ2-2	NA	TGCGCCAGCAGCCATTTCGTTGGGGAGCTGTTTTTT	CASSHFVGELFF